This T cell receptor beta chain was sequenced in a study of blood T cell repertoires in COVID-19. Study-level information: Samples of COVID-19 (acute and convalescent) were obtained from the United States, Italy and Spain.

V was pared by 5 bases and J by 4 bases, with 8 bases of the junction left unmatched. Per germline, CDR1 MDHEN and CDR2 SYDVKM. CDR3 length: 15 amino acids. The data were produced by immunoSEQ multiplex PCR, yet TCRdb's version contains in-frame clones alone and is incomplete. The table records about 18,000 clones, 87% of them present only once. The source is a man aged 50 to 60 with active COVID-19. Material for sequencing was peripheral blood. The chain recombines TRBV28 with TRBJ1-1; 9 bases agree with TRBD1. The CDR3 nucleotides are TGTGCCAGCAGTAGGGACAGGGTGGGGTCCACTGAAGCTTTCTTT. Its translation: CASSRDRVGSTEAFF.